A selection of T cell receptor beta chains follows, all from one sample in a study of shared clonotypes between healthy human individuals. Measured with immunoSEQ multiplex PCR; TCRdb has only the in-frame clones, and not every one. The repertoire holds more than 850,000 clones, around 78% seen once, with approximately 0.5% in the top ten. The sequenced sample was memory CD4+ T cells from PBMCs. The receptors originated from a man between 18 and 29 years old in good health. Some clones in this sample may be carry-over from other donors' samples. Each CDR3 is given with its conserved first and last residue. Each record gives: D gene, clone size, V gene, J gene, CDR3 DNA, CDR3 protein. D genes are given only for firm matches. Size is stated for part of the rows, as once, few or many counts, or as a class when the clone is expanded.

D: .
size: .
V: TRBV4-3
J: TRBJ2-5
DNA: TGCGCCAGCAGCCAAGATCTACCTCGGGGGTATTGGGAGACCCAGTACTTC
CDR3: CASSQDLPRGYWETQYF

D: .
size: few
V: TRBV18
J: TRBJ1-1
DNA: TGTGCCAGCTCACGAGGGGGGAAGAACACTGAAGCTTTCTTT
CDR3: CASSRGGKNTEAFF

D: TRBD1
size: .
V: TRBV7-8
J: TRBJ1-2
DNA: TGTGCCAGCAGCCACAAGGACAGGGACCTCCTTACTAACTATGGCTACACCTTC
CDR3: CASSHKDRDLLTNYGYTF

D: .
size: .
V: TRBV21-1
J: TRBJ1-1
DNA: TGTGCCAGCAGCCCCGGGGCAGGTAACACTGAAGCTTTCTTT
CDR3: CASSPGAGNTEAFF

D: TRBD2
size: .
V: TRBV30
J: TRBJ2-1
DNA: TGTGCCTGGACTCGATCTAGCGGACCCTACAATGAGCAGTTCTTC
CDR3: CAWTRSSGPYNEQFF

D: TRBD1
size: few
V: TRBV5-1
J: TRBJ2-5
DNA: TGCGCCAGCAGCAGCGGACAGGGAGGAGAGACCCAGTACTTC
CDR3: CASSSGQGGETQYF

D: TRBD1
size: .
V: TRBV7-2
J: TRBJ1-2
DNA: TGTGCCAGCAGCCCAGACAGGGGTCGGCACTATGGCTACACCTTC
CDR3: CASSPDRGRHYGYTF

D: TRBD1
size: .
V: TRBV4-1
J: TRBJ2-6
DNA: TGCGCCAGCAGCCTTACCGGGACAGGGGTCGGGGCCAACGTCCTGACTTTC
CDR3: CASSLTGTGVGANVLTF

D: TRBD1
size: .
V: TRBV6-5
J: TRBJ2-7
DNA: TGTGCCACCCAACGACAGGGGGCGACGGGGGAGCAGTACTTC
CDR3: CATQRQGATGEQYF

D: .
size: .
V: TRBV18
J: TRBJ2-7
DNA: TGTGCCAGCTCACCCCAGACCGACTACGAGCAGTACTTC
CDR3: CASSPQTDYEQYF

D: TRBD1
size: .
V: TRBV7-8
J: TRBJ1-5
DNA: TGTGCCAGCAGCCGACAGGGCCGTAATCAGCCCCAGCATTTT
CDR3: CASSRQGRNQPQHF

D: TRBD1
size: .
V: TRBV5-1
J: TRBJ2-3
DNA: TGCGCCAGCAGCACGGGACAGGCGGCGGATACGCAGTATTTT
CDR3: CASSTGQAADTQYF

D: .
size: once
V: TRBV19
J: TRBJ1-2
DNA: TGTGCCAGCTCCCTGACCGCACGCTACACCTTC
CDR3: CASSLTARYTF

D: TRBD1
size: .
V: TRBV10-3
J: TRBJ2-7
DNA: TGTGCCATCAGTGAGTCGCTACCGGGACAGGGTTCCTACGAGCAGTACTTC
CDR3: CAISESLPGQGSYEQYF

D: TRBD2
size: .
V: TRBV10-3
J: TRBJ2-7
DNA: TGTGCCATCAGTGAGGGACTAGCGGGAGCAGTGCAGTACTTC
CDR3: CAISEGLAGAVQYF

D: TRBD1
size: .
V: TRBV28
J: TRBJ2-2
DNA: TGTGCCAGCAAATGGCAGGGGGCGGTCACCGGGGAGCTGTTTTTT
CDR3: CASKWQGAVTGELFF

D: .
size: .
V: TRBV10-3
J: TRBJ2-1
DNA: TGTGCCATCAGTGAGCAGAGCGTCTACTCCTACAATGAGCAGTTCTTC
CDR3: CAISEQSVYSYNEQFF

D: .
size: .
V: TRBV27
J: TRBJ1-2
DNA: TGTGCCAGCAGTCCAACCCGCGGCGGTGGCTACACCTTC
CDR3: CASSPTRGGGYTF